The 24 T cell receptor beta chains reported below all come from one sample, sequenced in a study of tumor T cells in aggressive B-cell lymphoma. Clones were read by immunoSEQ multiplex PCR, and TCRdb kept only the in-frame ones, dropping some. Counted here are some 9,500 clones, 65% to 90% occurring once; the ten biggest clones make up roughly 4.7%. Sequencing was carried out using tumor tissue. Receptors originate from an adult with diffuse large B cell lymphoma.

This chain joins TRBV7-9 and TRBJ1-2; the D gene is possibly TRBD1 (5 bases). Trimming took 2 bases from V and 0 from J, leaving 19 bases between them. The CDR3 is 18 amino acids. Germline V CDR1 and CDR2: SEHNR, FQNEAQ (reference sequence). CDR3 residues: CASSLRSLHDRTNYGYTF. For the CDR3, the DNA is TGTGCCAGCAGCTTAAGGTCCTTACACGACAGAACTAACTATGGCTACACCTTC.

The CDR3 here is CASMMGGPNEQFF. CDR3 DNA sequence: TGTGCCAGCATGATGGGGGGACCGAATGAGCAGTTCTTC. The J gene is TRBJ2-1, the V gene TRBV11-2; a possible D gene is TRBD2 (6 bases). CDR1 is SGHAT and CDR2 is FQNNGV in the germline V gene. The CDR3 is 13 residues long. The V gene lost 7 bases and the J gene lost 7 bases, with 14 bases spanning the gap.

This clone turned up a few times. This chain joins TRBV4-2 and TRBJ2-2; TRBD2 aligns across 7 bases. After removal of 3 bases from V and 3 bases from J, the junction contained 4 bases not matched to a gene. The CDR3 loop spans 15 amino acids. Germline V gene data show CDR1 as LGHNA and CDR2 as YNFKEQ. In DNA form, the CDR3 reads TGTGCCAGCAGCCACAAACTAGCGCACACCGGGGAGCTGTTTTTT. Amino acid sequence: CASSHKLAHTGELFF.

This clone was counted a single time. The chain couples TRBV27 to TRBJ2-7; 10 positions match TRBD1. The germline V gene encodes CDR1 MNHEY and CDR2 SMNVEV (reference sequence). The CDR3 loop spans 16 amino acids. The junction had 5 bases not matched to a gene; V was cut back by 2 bases and J by 1 base. The CDR3 loop is CASSLQKGQGSYEQYF. In nucleotides, the CDR3 is TGTGCCAGCAGTTTACAGAAGGGACAGGGGTCCTACGAGCAGTACTTC.

This clone was seen a few times. The chain employs TRBV19 and TRBJ1-3; possibly TRBD1 for D (5 bases). Germline assignment: CDR1 LNHDA and CDR2 SQIVND (reference sequence). The length of the CDR3 is 14 residues. The ends were cut back, 6 bases at V and 0 bases at J, with 9 bases in the middle. Here the CDR3 reads CASSDSRSGNTIYF. In nucleotides, the CDR3 is TGTGCCAGTAGCGACAGCCGCTCTGGAAACACCATATATTTT.

This clone occurred once. CDR3 protein: CASSTLGAAYNEQFF. The DNA for the CDR3 is TGTGCCAGTAGTACTCTTGGCGCGGCATACAATGAGCAGTTCTTC. The J gene is TRBJ2-1, the V gene TRBV19; D remains ambiguous. This CDR3 is 15 amino acids long. V was trimmed by 4 bases and J by 4 bases, leaving 14 bases between them. Germline CDR1 is LNHDA and CDR2 is SQIVND (reference sequence).

The genes are TRBV27 and TRBJ2-1; TRBD2 matches at 10 bases. J lost 8 bases, V lost 5 bases, and 6 bases had no gene match. CDR1 and CDR2 from the germline V gene are MNHEY and SMNVEV (reference sequence). The CDR3 consists of 14 residues. The CDR3 nucleotides read TGTGCCAGCAGTCCGGCTAGCGGGAGCGATGAGCAGTTCTTC. Translating gives CASSPASGSDEQFF.

The chain links TRBV10-3 to TRBJ2-7; weak D call: TRBD2 (6 bases). V shed 0 bases and J shed 2 bases, with 11 bases lying between them. Germline CDR1 ENHRY, CDR2 SYGVKD. CDR3 size: 15 residues. The CDR3 sequence is CAISESPGVTYEQYF. The CDR3 DNA reads TGTGCCATCAGTGAGTCGCCGGGAGTAACCTACGAGCAGTACTTC.

This chain uses TRBV19 with TRBJ1-5; 9 bases map to TRBD1. Germline V gene sequence: CDR1 LNHDA, CDR2 SQIVND (reference sequence). Losses at the gene ends were 8 bases for V and 7 bases for J; bases not matched to a gene: 15. The CDR3 totals 16 residues. The CDR3 is CASCLGDREQEQPQHF. As DNA, the CDR3 is TGTGCCAGTTGCTTAGGGGACAGGGAGCAAGAGCAGCCCCAGCATTTT.

V usage is TRBV7-3 and J usage is TRBJ2-1; D gene unclear. This CDR3 has 16 residues. V shed 5 bases and J shed 0 bases, with 14 bases lying between them. Germline-derived CDR1 and CDR2 are SGHTA and FQGTGA. The CDR3 DNA sequence: TGTGCCAGCAGCAAAAACCACCCGAGCTCCTACAATGAGCAGTTCTTC. Translation gives CASSKNHPSSYNEQFF. The entire variable domain, with the rest obtained from reference TRBV7-3 and TRBJ2-1, is as follows: GAGVSQTPSNKVTEKGKYVELRCDPISGHTALYWYRQSLGQGPEFLIYFQGTGAADDSGLPNDRFFAVRPEGSVSTLKIQRTERGDSAVYLCASSKNHPSSYNEQFFGPGTRLTVL.

The V gene is TRBV7-3, the J gene TRBJ1-1; no clear D. V was trimmed by 0 bases and J by 4 bases, leaving 9 bases between them. From germline, CDR1 is SGHTA and CDR2 FQGTGA. The CDR3 runs 14 residues. The CDR3 sequence is CASSLTGRITEAFF. The CDR3 coding sequence is TGTGCCAGCAGCTTAACAGGGAGAATCACTGAAGCTTTCTTT.

The chain carries TRBV5-4 and TRBJ2-3; 8 nucleotides match TRBD2. Germline CDR1 SGHNT, CDR2 YYREEE (reference sequence). The ends lost 0 bases at V and 5 bases at J; junction bases unmatched: 5. The CDR3 contains 15 residues. The CDR3 loop reads CASSLVSGIRDTQYF. In DNA form, the CDR3 reads TGTGCCAGCAGCTTGGTTAGCGGGATAAGAGATACGCAGTATTTT. Drawing the rest from reference TRBV5-4 and TRBJ2-3, the complete variable domain is ETGVTQSPTHLIKTRGQQVTLRCSSQSGHNTVSWYQQALGQGPQFIFQYYREEENGRGNFPPRFSGLQFPNYSSELNVNALELDDSALYLCASSLVSGIRDTQYFGPGTRLTVL.

The gene calls are TRBV29-1 and TRBJ1-1, with a possible D match to TRBD1 (6 bases). This CDR3 has 15 residues. Germline CDR1 SQVTM, CDR2 ANQGSEA. Between the trimmed V and J ends, which lost 7 bases and 0 bases, there was a span of 18 bases. In DNA form, the CDR3 reads TGCAGCGCAGCAACCGGACAGAACATGAACACTGAAGCTTTCTTT. Its protein is CSAATGQNMNTEAFF.

This clone was counted only a few times. The chain couples TRBV7-6 to TRBJ2-5, with TRBD1 as a possible D gene (7 bases). Trimming removed 5 bases from V and 1 base from J, with 14 bases in between. Germline CDR1 reads SGHVS; CDR2 reads FNYEAQ. The CDR3 has 15 residues. DNA for the CDR3: TGTGCCAGCAGCCTCCAGGGGGGAGTCCAAGAGACCCAGTACTTC. This codes for CASSLQGGVQETQYF.

In this sample, this clone turned up once. The chain recombines TRBV20-1 with TRBJ1-1; the D is unclear. Germline V gene sequence: CDR1 DFQATT, CDR2 SNEGSKA (reference sequence). Trimming removed 4 bases from V and 0 bases from J, with 3 bases in between. This CDR3 is built from 11 residues. The DNA for the CDR3 is TGCAGTGCTAATATGAACACTGAAGCTTTCTTT. It translates to CSANMNTEAFF.

This clone has a single count. This sequence joins TRBV5-8 and TRBJ2-1; 7 bases map to TRBD1. The ends lost 2 bases at V and 2 bases at J; junction bases unmatched: 4. The CDR3 is 15 amino acids. Germline V gives CDR1 SGHTS, CDR2 YDEGEE. For the CDR3, the DNA is TGTGCCAGCAGCTTAGGGGACAGAGCCTACAATGAGCAGTTCTTC. This codes for CASSLGDRAYNEQFF.

This chain connects TRBV19 to TRBJ1-1; maybe TRBD1 (6 bases). The CDR3 has 14 amino acids. The V end lost 6 bases, the J end lost 4 bases, and 15 bases lay between the germline ends. CDR1 LNHDA and CDR2 SQIVND come from the germline V gene (reference sequence). This CDR3 reads CASRPGTPFTEAFF. The CDR3 DNA sequence: TGTGCCAGTAGGCCCGGGACACCGTTCACTGAAGCTTTCTTT.

The chain links TRBV30 to TRBJ1-6; D possibly corresponds to TRBD1 (5 bases). V lost 1 base and J 6 bases, leaving 7 bases between the germline ends. Germline CDR1 and CDR2: GTSNPN and SVGIG (reference sequence). The CDR3 has 13 residues. For the CDR3, the DNA is TGTGCCTGGAGTGAACAGGTTAATTCACCCCTCCACTTT. This codes for CAWSEQVNSPLHF.

This clone was found a few times. The V call is TRBV5-1, the J call TRBJ1-4; 8 bases are shared with TRBD1. The CDR3 totals 14 residues. After removal of 5 bases from V and 5 bases from J, the junction contained 5 bases not matched to a gene. Germline loops: CDR1 SGHRS, CDR2 YFSETQ. The CDR3 region is CASSRRQGNEKLFF. CDR3 nucleotide sequence: TGCGCCAGCAGTCGGCGACAGGGGAATGAAAAACTGTTTTTT.

V usage is TRBV27 and J usage is TRBJ2-4; D is unclear. Between the trimmed V and J ends, which lost 8 bases and 3 bases, there was a span of 11 bases. The germline gives CDR1 MNHEY, CDR2 SMNVEV (reference sequence). The CDR3 covers 13 residues. The CDR3 DNA reads TGTGCCAGCCGGTCGGCAGGCAAAAACATTCAGTACTTC. Translation gives CASRSAGKNIQYF.

This clone was observed a single time. The chain employs TRBV7-2 and TRBJ2-3; 9 positions agree with TRBD1. Germline V CDR1 and CDR2: SGHTA, FQGNSA. This CDR3 is built from 16 residues. V trimming: 4 bases; J trimming: 2 bases; junction bases outside the gene matches: 7. The CDR3 protein is CASSSRDRALTDTQYF. The CDR3 nucleotides read TGTGCCAGCAGCTCCCGGGACAGGGCCCTCACAGATACGCAGTATTTT.

The rearrangement uses TRBV27 and TRBJ2-3; D is unclear. V lost 3 bases to trimming and J lost 10 bases, with 14 bases between them. CDR3 length: 13 residues. Per germline, CDR1 MNHEY and CDR2 SMNVEV (reference sequence). CDR3 amino acids: CASSFLSGNAQYF. The CDR3 DNA reads TGTGCCAGCAGTTTCCTGAGTGGTAACGCGCAGTATTTT.

This rearrangement joins TRBV6-6 to TRBJ2-1; a weak D match, TRBD2 (6 bases). CDR1 MNHNY and CDR2 SVGAGI come from the germline V gene (reference sequence). The CDR3 contains 14 residues. Deletions cut 0 bases from V and 8 bases from J, with 11 bases between. The CDR3 loop is CASSYSRGGDEQFF. CDR3 nucleotide sequence: TGTGCCAGCAGTTACTCGAGGGGAGGCGATGAGCAGTTCTTC.

The chain employs TRBV5-1 and TRBJ2-5, with 7 nucleotides matching TRBD1. Trimming removed 5 bases from V and 5 bases from J; junction bases left unmatched: 12. This CDR3 contains 15 residues. CDR1 is SGHRS and CDR2 is YFSETQ in the germline V gene. This chain's CDR3 is CASRSGQAHGETQYF. The CDR3, as DNA: TGCGCCAGCAGGTCTGGACAGGCACACGGGGAGACCCAGTACTTC.